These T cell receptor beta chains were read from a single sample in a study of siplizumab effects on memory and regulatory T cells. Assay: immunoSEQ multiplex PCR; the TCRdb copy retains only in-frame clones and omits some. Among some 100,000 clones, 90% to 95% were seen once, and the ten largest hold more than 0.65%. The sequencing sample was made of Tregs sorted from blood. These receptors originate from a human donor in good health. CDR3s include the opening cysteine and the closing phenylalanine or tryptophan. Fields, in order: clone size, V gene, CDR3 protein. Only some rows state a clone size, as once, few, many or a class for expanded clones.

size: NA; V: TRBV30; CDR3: CAWRDWTSGREETQYF
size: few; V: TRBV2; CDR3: CASSRESGGHGQPQHF
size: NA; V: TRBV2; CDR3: CASSANRAPNEKLFF
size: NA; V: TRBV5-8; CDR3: CASSLFSGFGAGANVLTF
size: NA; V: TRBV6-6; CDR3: CASSLFGRSQPQHF
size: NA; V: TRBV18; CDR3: CASSTQGIAEAFF
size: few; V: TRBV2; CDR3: CARAPETEAFF
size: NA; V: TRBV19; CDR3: CASSSGQGIGVHQPQHF
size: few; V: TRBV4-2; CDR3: CASSQRTDSNQPQHF
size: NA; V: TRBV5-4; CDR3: CASSQTAQGNNEQFF
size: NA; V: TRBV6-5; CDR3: CASSQGVQGNEQFF
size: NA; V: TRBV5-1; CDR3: CASSWAPGVNYGYTF
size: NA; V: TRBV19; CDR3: CASCPISGANVLTF
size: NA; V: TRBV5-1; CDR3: CASSTLEGVRTQYF
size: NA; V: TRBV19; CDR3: CASSIQGSMNTEAFF
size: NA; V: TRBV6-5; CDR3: CASSYAGWSDTQYF
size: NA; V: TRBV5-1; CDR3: CASSSAGTQNTGELFF
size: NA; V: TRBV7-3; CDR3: CASSTRGTGNTIYF
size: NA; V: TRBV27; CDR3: CASSGRNNQPQHF
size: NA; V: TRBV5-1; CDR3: CASSSGTTYEQYF
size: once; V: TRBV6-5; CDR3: CASRGSGANVLTF
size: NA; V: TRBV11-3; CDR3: CASSLAGGTEAFF
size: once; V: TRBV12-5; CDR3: CASGFAAGRETQYF
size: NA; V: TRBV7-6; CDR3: CASSLLHVPLSGDTQYF
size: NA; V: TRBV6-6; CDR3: CASSYPPPQIGELFF
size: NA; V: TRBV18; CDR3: CASSESGTHNEQFF
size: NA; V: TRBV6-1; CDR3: CASSGLAVLFSGELFF
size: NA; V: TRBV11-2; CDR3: CASRFRQDTEAFF
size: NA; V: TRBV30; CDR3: CAWSIPPGGYTF
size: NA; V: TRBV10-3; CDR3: CAISESRAGANVLTF